The 28 T cell receptor beta chains in this list originate from one sample, sequenced in a study of brain T cells in children with intractable seizures. TCRdb keeps only in-frame clones here, not all; method: immunoSEQ multiplex PCR. The repertoire has about 64,000 clones, approximately 95% of them found once; the top ten carry 0.38%. The source material was peripheral blood, sampled at surgery. These receptors originate from a boy in the first two years of life with focal cortical dysplasia and intractable seizures.

J is TRBJ1-5 and V is TRBV7-2, with 8 bases identical to TRBD1. Germline loops: CDR1 SGHTA, CDR2 FQGNSA. V gave up 1 base and J gave up 5 bases; unmatched junction bases: 10. The CDR3 is 17 amino acids. CDR3 sequence (DNA): TGTGCCAGCAGCTTAGAAGGCGCAGGGGGCTTCTATCAGCCCCAGCATTTT. This translates into CASSLEGAGGFYQPQHF.

V gene TRBV6-1 combines with J gene TRBJ1-2; D is uncertain. Trimming took 3 bases from V and 4 from J, leaving 18 bases between them. Germline V gene sequence: CDR1 MNHNS, CDR2 SASEGT. The CDR3 sequence is 16 residues long. The CDR3 nucleotides read TGTGCCAGCAGTGATACCCCAGACCCTCCTATCTATGGCTACACCTTC. Translated, it gives CASSDTPDPPIYGYTF.

The chain links TRBV19 to TRBJ1-4; TRBD1 might be the D (5 bases). Between the trimmed V and J ends, which lost 8 bases and 3 bases, there was a span of 16 bases. CDR3 length: 15 amino acids. Germline assignment: CDR1 LNHDA and CDR2 SQIVND (reference sequence). The CDR3 loop is CASAGGGTPNEKLFF. The CDR3 DNA reads TGTGCCAGTGCAGGTGGGGGGACCCCTAATGAAAAACTGTTTTTT.

The rearrangement uses TRBV28 and TRBJ2-1; tentative D call: TRBD2 (6 bases). The CDR3 loop spans 15 amino acids. Germline CDR1 and CDR2: MDHEN and SYDVKM. The ends were cut back, 7 bases at V and 2 bases at J, with 15 bases in the middle. The CDR3 spells CASTRMAGPYNEQFF. CDR3 nucleotide sequence: TGTGCCAGCACTAGAATGGCGGGACCCTACAATGAGCAGTTCTTC.

CDR3 bases: TGTGCCAGCAGCCCACTTAGACTAGCGGGACTGGAGACCCAGTACTTC. Translated, it gives CASSPLRLAGLETQYF. This chain uses TRBV11-2 with TRBJ2-5; TRBD2 matches at 11 bases. The J segment lost 5 bases and the V segment lost 5 bases, leaving 10 bases of the junction unmatched. CDR1 and CDR2 from the germline V gene are SGHAT and FQNNGV. The CDR3 covers 16 residues. The full variable domain, rest sourced from reference TRBV11-2 and TRBJ2-5, is EAGVAQSPRYKIIEKRQSVAFWCNPISGHATLYWYQQILGQGPKLLIQFQNNGVVDDSQLPKDRFSAERLKGVDSTLKIQPAKLEDSAVYLCASSPLRLAGLETQYFGPGTRLLVL.

The rearrangement uses TRBV18 and TRBJ2-5; D is undetermined. The germline gives CDR1 KGHSH, CDR2 LQKENI. The CDR3 sequence is 11 residues long. V was trimmed by 3 bases and J by 5 bases, leaving 4 bases between them. CDR3 loop: CASSPWETQYF. The CDR3 DNA reads as TGTGCCAGCTCACCGTGGGAGACCCAGTACTTC.

This chain connects TRBV11-2 to TRBJ2-3; no clear D gene. The CDR3 totals 14 residues. CDR1 SGHAT and CDR2 FQNNGV come from the germline V gene. Trimming took 5 bases from V and 2 from J, leaving 11 bases between them. The CDR3: CASSPDPNTDTQYF. The DNA for the CDR3 is TGTGCCAGCAGCCCGGATCCGAACACAGATACGCAGTATTTT.

V is TRBV4-2 and J is TRBJ1-2, with a weak D call TRBD1 (5 bases). Trimming cost V 0 bases and J 7 bases, with 9 bases left between them. This CDR3 has 13 residues. Germline CDR1 reads LGHNA; CDR2 reads YNFKEQ. CDR3: CASSQESGRGYTF. The CDR3 DNA reads as TGTGCCAGCAGCCAAGAGTCGGGACGTGGCTACACCTTC.

CDR3 protein: CASNAGHLNWVNTEAFF. CDR3 in DNA: TGTGCCAGCAACGCGGGACACCTAAACTGGGTCAACACTGAAGCTTTCTTT. The chain joins TRBV7-2 to TRBJ1-1, with a possible D match to TRBD1 (6 bases). The CDR3 runs 17 residues. In germline, CDR1 is SGHTA, CDR2 FQGNSA. The V and J ends lost 7 bases and 2 bases respectively, with 23 bases between them.

CDR3 bases: TGTGCCAGCAGCTTTGGGGGGACCACTAGCACAGATACGCAGTATTTT. It encodes CASSFGGTTSTDTQYF. This chain connects TRBV5-5 to TRBJ2-3; maybe TRBD2 (6 bases). V lost 2 bases and J lost 0, with 13 bases in between. Germline loops: CDR1 SGHKS, CDR2 YYEKEE (reference sequence). The length of the CDR3 is 16 residues.

This clone was detected only once. The chain has TRBV7-2 and TRBJ1-3; D remains unclear. The CDR3 spans 17 residues. Per germline, CDR1 SGHTA and CDR2 FQGNSA. Between the trimmed V and J ends, which lost 0 bases and 0 bases, there was a span of 12 bases. DNA for the CDR3: TGTGCCAGCAGCTTAGCACAAACATCCAGCTCTGGAAACACCATATATTTT. Protein: CASSLAQTSSSGNTIYF.

This sequence joins TRBV5-1 and TRBJ1-5, with 8 bases lining up with TRBD1. The CDR3 consists of 17 residues. CDR1 and CDR2 (germline): SGHRS, YFSETQ. J lost 6 bases, V lost 4 bases, and 15 bases had no gene match. The CDR3 spells CASSPTYISGGTQPQHF. DNA of the CDR3: TGCGCCAGCAGCCCTACTTACATATCAGGGGGCACTCAGCCCCAGCATTTT.

The chain combines TRBV10-1 with TRBJ2-5, with 7 bases identical to TRBD1. Trimming at V came to 6 bases and at J to 5 bases, leaving 12 bases not matched to a gene. Germline assignment: CDR1 WNHNN and CDR2 SYGVQD (reference sequence). The CDR3 runs 15 residues. In nucleotides, the CDR3 is TGCGCCAGCAGCGCCACAGGGGAGACCAGGGAGACCCAGTACTTC. This gives the protein CASSATGETRETQYF.

CDR3 in DNA: TGCGCCAGCAGCTTGGGGCCGACCAATGAGCAGTTCTTC. Translating it yields CASSLGPTNEQFF. J is TRBJ2-1 and V is TRBV5-1; D is unresolved. The ends were cut back, 0 bases at V and 6 bases at J, with 7 bases in the middle. Germline values: CDR1 SGHRS, CDR2 YFSETQ. This CDR3 is built from 13 residues.

The chain couples TRBV12-2 to TRBJ2-5; the listed D gene, TRBD1, was not tested against the DNA. TRBV12-2 is a documented pseudogene. The CDR3 contains 16 residues. The CDR3 region is CASRSSKQGQGGTQYF. The CDR3 DNA reads as TGTGCAAGTCGCTCCTCCAAACAAGGACAGGGAGGGACCCAGTACTTC.

This clone was observed once. The chain is built from TRBV5-1 and TRBJ2-7; D tentatively fits TRBD1 or TRBD2 (5 bases each). V was shortened by 1 base and J by 0 bases, with 11 bases between the two germline ends. The germline V gene encodes CDR1 SGHRS and CDR2 YFSETQ. CDR3 length: 15 residues. The CDR3 region has the DNA TGCGCCAGCAGCTTGTCAGGGAGCAACTCCTACGAGCAGTACTTC. This sequence encodes CASSLSGSNSYEQYF.

A few counts support this clone. The V call is TRBV7-2, the J call TRBJ2-3, with TRBD2 matching 9 bases. The ends lost 3 bases at V and 6 bases at J; junction bases unmatched: 1. The CDR3 has 13 residues. Germline CDR1 SGHTA, CDR2 FQGNSA. For the CDR3, the DNA is TGTGCCAGCAGCTTGGCGGGAGGGGATACGCAGTATTTT. This encodes CASSLAGGDTQYF.

This CDR3 is CASRPRDSYNSPLHF. CDR3 nucleotides: TGCGCCAGCAGGCCCCGGGACAGTTATAATTCACCCCTCCACTTT. The V and J genes are TRBV4-1 and TRBJ1-6; 7 bases line up with TRBD1. The CDR3 totals 15 residues. The germline gives CDR1 MGHRA, CDR2 YSYEKL. V gave up 6 bases and J gave up 4 bases; unmatched junction bases: 6.

The chain is built from TRBV7-3 and TRBJ2-1; D might be TRBD1 (6 bases). V lost 0 bases, J lost 6 bases, and 6 bases lay in between. The CDR3 length is 13 residues. CDR1 and CDR2 from the germline V gene are SGHTA and FQGTGA. The CDR3 reads CASSLTGGNEQFF. The CDR3 coding sequence is TGTGCCAGCAGCTTAACAGGGGGCAATGAGCAGTTCTTC.

The chain links TRBV27 to TRBJ1-4, with a weak D call TRBD1 (6 bases). This CDR3 is built from 15 residues. Germline V CDR1 and CDR2: MNHEY, SMNVEV (reference sequence). Between the trimmed V and J ends, which lost 2 bases and 7 bases, there was a span of 14 bases. CDR3 protein: CASSLQWGLGEKLFF. The CDR3 nucleotides are TGTGCCAGCAGTTTACAATGGGGGCTGGGTGAAAAACTGTTTTTT. The whole variable domain, remainder taken from reference TRBV27 and TRBJ1-4, is EAQVTQNPRYLITVTGKKLTVTCSQNMNHEYMSWYRQDPGLGLRQIYYSMNVEVTDKGDVPEGYKVSRKEKRNFPLILESPSPNQTSLYFCASSLQWGLGEKLFFGSGTQLSVL.

This clone showed up just a few times. The V call is TRBV9, the J call TRBJ1-5; D is undetermined. The V gene lost 0 bases and the J gene lost 8 bases, with 9 bases spanning the gap. The CDR3 loop spans 13 amino acids. Looked up from germline, CDR1 is SGDLS and CDR2 is YYNGEE. The CDR3 bases are TGTGCCAGCAGCGTAGGAATAGCGGAGCCCCAGCATTTT. It specifies CASSVGIAEPQHF. The complete variable domain, with remaining parts taken from reference TRBV9 and TRBJ1-5, reads DSGVTQTPKHLITATGQRVTLRCSPRSGDLSVYWYQQSLDQGLQFLIQYYNGEERAKGNILERFSAQQFPDLHSELNLSSLELGDSALYFCASSVGIAEPQHFGDGTRLSIL.

This clone has only one observation. The gene calls are TRBV7-9 and TRBJ1-2, with D possibly being TRBD1 (6 bases). This CDR3 spans 16 amino acids. Per the germline V gene, CDR1 is SEHNR and CDR2 is FQNEAQ (reference sequence). Trimming left V 4 bases short and J 2 bases short, with 17 bases between. CDR3 sequence reads: CASSSGAGVTNYGYTF. The CDR3 coding sequence is TGTGCCAGCAGCTCGGGGGCGGGGGTGACGAACTATGGCTACACCTTC.

V usage is TRBV27 and J usage is TRBJ1-5; D uncertain. This CDR3 spans 16 amino acids. The V and J ends lost 5 bases and 2 bases respectively, with 16 bases between them. Germline V gene sequence: CDR1 MNHEY, CDR2 SMNVEV (reference sequence). As DNA, the CDR3 is TGTGCCAGCAGTCTTCGTTCAAGTGCGCGCAATCAGCCCCAGCATTTT. Translated, it gives CASSLRSSARNQPQHF.

The CDR3 sequence: CASSYGEHTEAFF. The DNA of the CDR3 is TGTGCCAGCAGTTACGGGGAGCACACTGAAGCTTTCTTT. V gene TRBV6-5 combines with J gene TRBJ1-1, with D uncertain. Trimming left V 2 bases short and J 3 bases short, with 7 bases between. This CDR3 contains 13 residues. CDR1 and CDR2 (germline): MNHEY, SVGAGI.

CDR3 loop: CASSILQNYGYTF. The CDR3 DNA reads TGTGCCAGTAGTATCTTGCAGAACTATGGCTACACCTTC. The chain carries TRBV19 and TRBJ1-2; D remains unclear. In germline, CDR1 is LNHDA, CDR2 SQIVND (reference sequence). Deletions cut 3 bases from V and 2 bases from J, with 7 bases between. The CDR3 sequence is 13 residues long.

The chain carries TRBV5-4 and TRBJ2-3, with D possibly being TRBD2 (6 bases). The CDR3 contains 15 residues. Deletions cut 4 bases from V and 1 base from J, with 13 bases between. CDR1 SGHNT and CDR2 YYREEE come from the germline V gene (reference sequence). CDR3 DNA sequence: TGTGCCAGCAGCCCCGGGACTGGGGGCACAGATACGCAGTATTTT. It codes for CASSPGTGGTDTQYF.

V is TRBV19 and J is TRBJ1-2; D is ambiguous. CDR3 length equals 13 residues. Trimming removed 3 bases at V and 8 bases at J, with 13 bases between. CDR1 is LNHDA, CDR2 SQIVND, per germline (reference sequence). CDR3 region: CASSIDERKGYTF. CDR3 coding DNA: TGTGCCAGTAGTATTGATGAGAGGAAAGGCTACACCTTC.

V and J are TRBV12-5 and TRBJ2-1; 9 bases match TRBD1. The V gene's germline CDR1 is LGHNT and CDR2 FRNRAP. This CDR3 is 18 amino acids long. With 4 bases clipped from V and 0 bases from J, the junction kept 10 bases outside the gene matches. Here the CDR3 DNA reads TGTGCTAGTGGTTCTGGTACAGGGGGCCTGAGCTCCTACAATGAGCAGTTCTTC. This encodes CASGSGTGGLSSYNEQFF.